The source of this T cell receptor (beta chain) is a study of cytomegalovirus exposure and HLA in healthy donors. 60 Vbeta and 13 Jbeta primers were used in PCR. TCRdb's copy holds only in-frame clones and misses some; the assay was immunoSEQ multiplex PCR. Found here are about 160,000 clones, around 88% of them singletons; the top ten hold 0.85% to 1%. The clonotype originates from a woman between 25 and 40 years old in good health and CMV-seronegative. The sequencing input was PBMCs.

CDR3 coding DNA: TGCAGCGTCTCGCGGACAGCCTTGAACACTGAAGCTTTCTTT. Its translation: CSVSRTALNTEAFF. The J gene is TRBJ1-1, the V gene TRBV29-1, with TRBD1 as a possible D gene (6 bases). Germline CDR1 is SQVTM and CDR2 is ANQGSEA. This CDR3 has 14 amino acids. Trimming took 6 bases from V and 0 from J, leaving 14 bases between them.